The source of this T cell receptor (beta chain) is a study of cytomegalovirus exposure and HLA in healthy donors. General study results and limits: The HLA-A and HLA-B alleles of most subjects were reportedly predicted accurately from TCR beta sequences.

Concerning this clone: Its specificity is not known.

Despite likely unrecorded immune exposures, the donors were nominally healthy at the time of sampling. Primers: 60 Vbeta forward and 13 Jbeta reverse. Repertoires were generated with immunoSEQ multiplex PCR, while TCRdb's copy carries only in-frame clones and drops some. The sample carries roughly 98,000 clones, around 77% recorded once. Material for sequencing was PBMCs. This clonotype was sampled from a man aged 40-49 years in good health and CMV-seronegative.

CDR3 in amino acids: CASSLDTTFPETQYF. CDR3 sequence (DNA): TGTGCCAGCAGCTTGGACACAACCTTCCCAGAGACCCAGTACTTC. This rearrangement joins TRBV7-9 to TRBJ2-5, with D perhaps matching TRBD1 (5 bases). V was cut by 3 bases and J by 4 bases, with 15 bases left in between. Germline-derived CDR1 and CDR2 are SEHNR and FQNEAQ (reference sequence). The CDR3 length is 15 residues.